These 22 T cell receptor beta chains were sequenced from one sample in a study of spatial heterogeneity in lung cancer. This sample's time point: blood at routine non-recurrence follow-up after resection. TCRdb redid the calling of the 5' RACE reads with MiXCR, one entry per CDR3 protein. The repertoire has 110,000 or so distinct CDR3 sequences, about 10% of them found once; the top ten carry around 24%. The starting material was PBMCs, obtained at follow-up. These receptors were obtained from a female donor with early-stage non-small cell lung cancer.

The V and J genes are TRBV5-1 and TRBJ2-3, with D maybe TRBD1 (6 bases). Germline values: CDR1 SGHRS, CDR2 YFSETQ. The CDR3 has 14 residues. V shed 4 bases and J shed 4 bases, with 13 bases lying between them. Here the CDR3 DNA reads TGCGCCAGCAGCACCCAGGGGTCCCCAGATACGCAGTATTTT. It specifies CASSTQGSPDTQYF.

The V call is TRBV6-5, the J call TRBJ2-1, with 9 bases matching TRBD2. The CDR3 length is 15 residues. The ends lost 4 bases at V and 6 bases at J; junction bases unmatched: 7. Germline lookup yields CDR1 MNHEY and CDR2 SVGAGI. Here the CDR3 DNA reads TGTGCCAGCAGTTCTTTAGCGGGAGCCCGCAATGAGCAGTTCTTC. Translation: CASSSLAGARNEQFF.

The genes are TRBV28 and TRBJ2-5, with 8 bases that match TRBD1. The CDR3 contains 12 residues. Germline V gene sequence: CDR1 MDHEN, CDR2 SYDVKM. V shed 8 bases and J 4 bases; nucleotides not matched to a gene: 3. In DNA, the CDR3 is TGTGCCAGCGGGCAGGGGGCAGAGACCCAGTACTTC. This gives the protein CASGQGAETQYF.

V is TRBV7-2 and J is TRBJ2-3; 7 nucleotides agree with TRBD2. CDR1 is SGHTA and CDR2 is FQGNSA in the germline V gene. The CDR3 consists of 14 residues. V was clipped by 6 bases and J by 6 bases; unmatched bases: 9. The CDR3 region is CASSRSYSGDTQYF. CDR3 DNA: TGTGCCAGCAGTCGAAGTTATAGCGGGGATACGCAGTATTTT.

This clonotype appeared many times. This rearrangement joins TRBV10-3 to TRBJ1-5, with D uncertain. Looked up from germline, CDR1 is ENHRY and CDR2 is SYGVKD. This CDR3 spans 14 amino acids. Deletions cut 2 bases from V and 4 bases from J, with 9 bases between. CDR3 loop: CAISEREGNQPQHF. CDR3 in DNA: TGTGCCATCAGTGAGAGGGAAGGGAATCAGCCCCAGCATTTT.

This clonotype was detected many times. The chain employs TRBV10-2 and TRBJ2-7; possibly TRBD2 for D (6 bases). There are 13 residues in the CDR3. Trimming cost V 3 bases and J 4 bases, with 10 bases left between them. The germline V gene encodes CDR1 WSHSY and CDR2 SAAADI. The CDR3 DNA reads TGCGCCAGCAGTGACATGGGGGGTTACGAGCAGTACGTC. Its protein product is CASSDMGGYEQYV.

The V and J genes are TRBV6-2 or TRBV6-3 and TRBJ2-1; D call uncertain. Trimming pared 2 bases from V and 12 bases from J, leaving 20 bases between. Germline assignment: CDR1 MNHEY and CDR2 SVGEGT. The CDR3 spans 15 residues. The DNA for the CDR3 is TGTGCCAGCAGTTACCCAGGACCTATCGGCACTGGGCAGTTCTTC. Its protein product is CASSYPGPIGTGQFF.

In its sample, this clonotype was seen a few times. V and J are TRBV9 and TRBJ2-3; possible D gene TRBD2, 7 bases. The V end was cut by 2 bases, the J end by 3 bases, with 10 bases between. CDR1 SGDLS and CDR2 YYNGEE come from the germline V gene. The CDR3 contains 14 residues. This chain's CDR3 is CASSVGGRTDTQYF. The CDR3 coding sequence is TGTGCCAGCAGCGTGGGGGGGCGGACAGATACGCAGTATTTT.

This clonotype has at least ten counts. The chain's CDR3 is CASSLASKAQYF. The CDR3 bases are TGTGCCAGCAGTTTAGCCTCGAAGGCCCAGTACTTC. The J gene is TRBJ2-5, the V gene TRBV12-3 or TRBV12-4, with D unclear. V lost 0 bases and J lost 9, with 8 bases in between. This CDR3 region has 12 residues.

This clonotype was detected a few times. The chain joins TRBV23-1 to TRBJ2-2, with D unresolved. TRBV23-1 is an ORF, with its function uncertain. The CDR3 length is 16 residues. With 4 bases removed from V and 7 bases from J, the gap between germline ends came to 19 bases. The CDR3 DNA sequence: TGCGCCAGCAGTCTTAGGGTTCTAACCGGAATCGGGGAGCTGTTTTTT. As protein: CASSLRVLTGIGELFF.

The chain carries TRBV20-1 and TRBJ1-4; D might be TRBD1 (5 bases). CDR1 DFQATT and CDR2 SNEGSKA come from the germline V gene (reference sequence). Trimming left V 6 bases short and J 4 bases short, with 12 bases between. CDR3 size: 13 residues. CDR3 region: CSAPGTINEKLFF. The CDR3 region has the DNA TGCAGTGCACCCGGGACTATTAATGAAAAACTGTTTTTT.

V and J are TRBV12-3 or TRBV12-4 and TRBJ2-2, with D perhaps TRBD1 or TRBD2 (5 bases each). This CDR3 comprises 18 residues. V was trimmed by 5 bases and J by 4 bases, leaving 23 bases between them. Written as DNA, the CDR3 is TGTGCCAGCAGTCCCAACTGGATGGGCAGGGCGGGCACCGGGGAGCTGTTTTTT. This encodes CASSPNWMGRAGTGELFF.

This clonotype was picked up a small number of times. The chain combines TRBV4-3 with TRBJ1-3; no firm D call. The germline CDR1 and CDR2 sequences are LGHNA and YSLEER. The germline V and J ends were trimmed by 0 bases and 0 bases, with 9 bases remaining between them. The CDR3 consists of 16 residues. CDR3 sequence: CASSQEALISGNTIYF. CDR3 nucleotide sequence: TGCGCCAGCAGCCAAGAGGCCCTAATCTCTGGAAACACCATATATTTT.

The chain uses TRBV4-1 and TRBJ2-1; TRBD1 agrees at 9 bases. The CDR3 has 16 residues. V gave up 0 bases and J gave up 2 bases; unmatched junction bases: 2. CDR1 is MGHRA, CDR2 YSYEKL, per germline. The CDR3 spells CASSQDRDRAYNEQFF. The DNA of the CDR3 is TGCGCCAGCAGCCAAGACCGGGACAGGGCCTACAATGAGCAGTTCTTC.

This clonotype was seen a handful of times. CDR3 residues: CASNHPTIRGYEQFF. CDR3 bases: TGTGCCAGCAATCACCCAACCATTAGGGGGTATGAGCAGTTCTTC. V usage is TRBV7-2 and J usage is TRBJ2-1, with a possible D match to TRBD1 (6 bases). This CDR3 is 15 amino acids long. Germline CDR1 reads SGHTA; CDR2 reads FQGNSA. Between the trimmed V and J ends, which lost 7 bases and 8 bases, there was a span of 21 bases. The variable domain in full, completed from reference TRBV7-2 and TRBJ2-1, reads GAGVSQSPSNKVTEKGKDVELRCDPISGHTALYWYRQSLGQGLEFLIYFQGNSAPDKSGLPSDRFSAERTGGSVSTLTIQRTQQEDSAVYLCASNHPTIRGYEQFFGPGTRLTVL.

This sequence joins TRBV7-3 and TRBJ2-3, with 8 bases matching TRBD1. The CDR3 is made up of 16 amino acids. J was trimmed by 0 bases and V by 2 bases; bases with no gene match: 4. Germline V gives CDR1 SGHTA, CDR2 FQGTGA. As DNA, the CDR3 is TGTGCCAGCAGCTTACAGGGGGCGGCTAGCACAGATACGCAGTATTTT. It yields the protein CASSLQGAASTDTQYF.

There are many counts of this clonotype. The chain combines TRBV5-1 with TRBJ2-2, with D uncertain. This CDR3 has 12 amino acids. Germline assignment: CDR1 SGHRS and CDR2 YFSETQ. Trimming stripped 3 bases from V and 5 bases from J, with 5 bases between. CDR3 nucleotides: TGCGCCAGCAGCTCGGAGACCGGGGAGCTGTTTTTT. It is translated as CASSSETGELFF.

As concerns this clonotype: This may arise from a read error, as a much more abundant clone is one base away. The chain uses TRBV9 and TRBJ2-3; no clear D gene. CDR3 size: 12 residues. Germline CDR1 reads SGDLS; CDR2 reads YYNGEE. The CDR3 sequence is CASSAFTDTQFF. The CDR3 nucleotides are TGTGCCAGCAGCGCCTTCACAGATACGCAGTTTTTT.

This clonotype has only a few counts. V usage is TRBV6-1 and J usage is TRBJ2-1; no clear D. Per the germline V gene, CDR1 is MNHNS and CDR2 is SASEGT. V was trimmed by 4 bases and J by 6 bases, leaving 16 bases between them. The CDR3 runs 15 residues. In DNA, the CDR3 is TGTGCCAGCAGTGCCCCACCCGGCTGGCCCAATGAGCAGTTCTTC. Protein product: CASSAPPGWPNEQFF.

The chain joins TRBV29-1 to TRBJ2-1; 7 bases fit TRBD1. The CDR3 is 15 residues long. V lost 7 bases to trimming and J lost 0 bases; unmatched junction nucleotides: 9. Germline CDR1 reads SQVTM; CDR2 reads ANQGSEA. This chain's CDR3 is CSAEGATSSYNEQFF. CDR3 coding DNA: TGCAGCGCCGAGGGGGCTACAAGCTCCTACAATGAGCAGTTCTTC.

This clonotype occurred many times. The chain recombines TRBV3-1 with TRBJ2-5; possible D gene TRBD2, 5 bases. Trimming left V 2 bases short and J 2 bases short, with 18 bases between. The CDR3 consists of 17 residues. Germline V lookup: CDR1 LGHDT, CDR2 YNNKEL (reference sequence). CDR3 protein: CASSQIYVRGRQETQYF. The CDR3 nucleotides are TGTGCCAGCAGCCAAATTTATGTCAGAGGGAGACAAGAGACCCAGTACTTC.

The sample holds a few counts of this clonotype. CDR3 in amino acids: CASSQAPGTGRKDEGDTQYF. As DNA, the CDR3 is TGTGCCAGCAGCCAAGCCCCCGGGACAGGGAGGAAGGATGAGGGAGATACGCAGTATTTT. The chain recombines TRBV3-2 with TRBJ2-3; TRBD1, as called in the table, went unchecked against the DNA. TRBV3-2 is a pseudogene segment. There are 20 residues in the CDR3.